This TCR beta chain was retrieved from a study of shared clonotypes between healthy human individuals. Study conclusions and caveats: Of the naive CD4 clonotypes, around 5% were shared across several donors. Non-shared clonotypes showed lower generation probabilities than clonotypes common to all four donors. Even with large depth, rarefaction showed that sorted-subset sequencing was incomplete.

The CDR3 has 16 amino acids. The germline V gene has CDR1 MNHEY and CDR2 SMNVEV (reference sequence). The V and J ends lost 1 base and 1 base respectively, with 13 bases between them. In the authors' workflow: Junction-only sequences produced by ImmunoSEQ had no quality scores, so filtering differed. Profiling relied on immunoSEQ multiplex PCR, and the TCRdb table lists in-frame clones only, not all of them. Clone size and the V and J calls come from that table; the DNA yielded D and trimming. In the table there are around 600,000 clones, 85% to 95% of which are singletons. With respect to this clone: Its antigen remains unknown.

CD45RO-negative cells were positively selected for CCR7, leaving out terminally differentiated effector memory CD45RA+ cells. Sequenced: naive CD8+ T cells sorted from blood. The source of this sequence is a woman aged 25 to 39 in good health. V usage is TRBV27 and J usage is TRBJ1-1; no reliable D call. The CDR3 loop is CASSLFWDKGNTEAFF. CDR3 coding DNA: TGTGCCAGCAGTTTATTTTGGGATAAGGGGAACACTGAAGCTTTCTTT.